Below are 8 T cell receptor beta chains sequenced from a single sample in a study of cytomegalovirus exposure and HLA in healthy donors. Only in-frame clones appear in the TCRdb table, and some are missing; sequencing was by immunoSEQ multiplex PCR. The data show 100,000 or so clones, 70% to 90% seen once. The sequencing input was PBMCs. These TCRs come from a woman aged 30 to 39 in good health and CMV-seronegative.

The chain recombines TRBV5-6 with TRBJ1-5, with unresolved D. CDR1 is SGHDT and CDR2 is YYEEEE in the germline V gene. The CDR3 covers 13 residues. Trimming cost V 3 bases and J 7 bases, with 11 bases left between them. The CDR3: CASSSSAGQPQHF. In DNA form, the CDR3 reads TGTGCCAGCAGCTCGAGTGCGGGGCAGCCCCAGCATTTT.

The rearrangement links TRBV5-1 to TRBJ1-1; no clear D. V was cut by 4 bases and J by 6 bases, with 22 bases left in between. This CDR3 spans 16 amino acids. The germline V gene encodes CDR1 SGHRS and CDR2 YFSETQ. Here the CDR3 DNA reads TGCGCCAGCAGCCCGCGTCCGGGTCCCGTTGACGCTGAAGCTTTCTTT. Its protein product is CASSPRPGPVDAEAFF.

The chain recombines TRBV12-5 with TRBJ2-5; TRBD1 matches at 11 bases. V was clipped by 7 bases and J by 5 bases; unmatched bases: 6. CDR3 size: 14 residues. Germline CDR1 reads LGHNT; CDR2 reads FRNRAP. In DNA form, the CDR3 reads TGTGCTAGTGCAAGGACAGGGGGCGCGGAGACCCAGTACTTC. Translated, it gives CASARTGGAETQYF.

The chain recombines TRBV7-6 with TRBJ2-3; D is ambiguous. Between the trimmed V and J ends, which lost 5 bases and 3 bases, there was a span of 6 bases. Germline V gene sequence: CDR1 SGHVS, CDR2 FNYEAQ. The CDR3 has 12 residues. This CDR3 reads CASSPGTDTQYF. CDR3 nucleotide sequence: TGTGCCAGCAGCCCCGGGACAGATACGCAGTATTTT.

The CDR3 is CASSLAGSTGELFF. CDR3 in DNA: TGTGCCAGCAGCTTAGCCGGGTCTACCGGGGAGCTGTTTTTT. This chain joins TRBV7-6 and TRBJ2-2; no clear D gene. V gave up 0 bases and J gave up 5 bases, with 7 bases separating them. Germline V lookup: CDR1 SGHVS, CDR2 FNYEAQ. The CDR3 covers 14 residues.

This sequence joins TRBV6-5 and TRBJ2-7, with a tentative D call TRBD2 (6 bases). The CDR3 covers 14 residues. Trimming removed 2 bases from V and 3 bases from J, with 11 bases in between. Per the germline V gene, CDR1 is MNHEY and CDR2 is SVGAGI. For the CDR3, the DNA is TGTGCCAGCAGTTACCGCGGGGTAAGCTACGAGCAGTACTTC. Amino acid sequence: CASSYRGVSYEQYF.

This chain joins TRBV29-1 and TRBJ2-2; 14 nucleotides agree with TRBD2. This CDR3 spans 14 amino acids. V was clipped by 6 bases and J by 7 bases; unmatched bases: 4. Germline values: CDR1 SQVTM, CDR2 ANQGSEA. In DNA, the CDR3 is TGCAGCGTGTCGGGACTAGCGGGGGTCGGGGAGCTGTTTTTT. Residues: CSVSGLAGVGELFF.

V is TRBV15 and J is TRBJ1-4, with a weak D call TRBD1 (5 bases). Germline V CDR1 and CDR2: LNHNV, YYDKDF (reference sequence). The CDR3 totals 15 residues. The germline V and J ends were trimmed by 5 bases and 4 bases, with 14 bases remaining between them. CDR3 loop: CATSPPDTHNEKLFF. CDR3 coding DNA: TGTGCCACCAGCCCGCCGGACACGCATAATGAAAAACTGTTTTTT.